Below, 8 T cell receptor beta chains from the same sample are listed, as sequenced in a study of Graves' ophthalmopathy and Graves' hyperthyroidism. As the template, RNA transcripts were used to amplify TCR beta CDR3 regions. HTBI primers primed a first-round RT-PCR, and a second-round multiplex PCR followed. TCRdb independently ran MiXCR on the multiplex PCR reads; one entry per CDR3 protein. Found here are roughly 700,000 distinct CDR3 sequences, 35% to 50% of them singletons; the top ten hold 44%. Source material: peripheral blood. Receptors originate from an adult man with Graves' ophthalmopathy.

This clonotype was recorded many times. The V call is TRBV20-1, the J call TRBJ2-7; D ambiguous. Looked up from germline, CDR1 is DFQATT and CDR2 is SNEGSKA (reference sequence). This CDR3 has 11 amino acids. V was pared by 3 bases and J by 5 bases, with 8 bases between. CDR3 bases: TGCAGTGCTAGTCTATTGGACGAGCAGTACTTC. Residues: CSASLLDEQYF.

Concerning this clonotype itself: Just one base apart from a much larger clone, this may be a read error. V is TRBV15 and J is TRBJ2-7, with TRBD1 matching 10 bases. This CDR3 contains 15 residues. V dropped 1 base and J dropped 0; count of bases not matched to a gene: 0. The germline gives CDR1 LNHNV, CDR2 YYDKDF (reference sequence). The CDR3 here is CATSRGTGGSYEQYF. In DNA, the CDR3 is TGTGCCACCAGCAGAGGGACAGGGGGCTCCTACGAGCAGTACTTC. The full variable domain, rest sourced from reference TRBV15 and TRBJ2-7, is DAMVIQNPRYQVTQFGKPVTLSCSQTLNHNVMYWYQQKSSQAPKLLFHYYDKDFNNEADTPDNFQSRRPNTSFCFLDIRSPGLGDTAMYLCATSRGTGGSYEQYFGPGTRLTVT.

The chain couples TRBV11-2 to TRBJ2-5; D is undetermined. The end of the DNA fits TRBJ2-1 better, so the J call may be wrong. The CDR3 consists of 13 residues. Germline V gene sequence: CDR1 SGHAT, CDR2 FQNNGV. In nucleotides, the CDR3 is TGTGCCAGCAGCTTATCTTTAACTAATGAGCAGTTCTTC. This gives the protein CASSLSLTNEQFF.

V gene TRBV5-4 combines with J gene TRBJ2-2, with D unclear. CDR3 length: 13 amino acids. CDR1 is SGHNT and CDR2 is YYREEE in the germline V gene (reference sequence). V shed 4 bases and J shed 6 bases, with 10 bases lying between them. In DNA form, the CDR3 reads TGTGCCAGCAGCCTCCCCCCGGCCGGGGAGCTGTTTTTT. It is translated as CASSLPPAGELFF.

In DNA, the CDR3 is TGTGCCAGCAGCGCCGGAGGTGAGGGGGAGCTGTTTTTT. It translates to CASSAGGEGELFF. V gene TRBV16 combines with J gene TRBJ2-2; D perhaps matches TRBD2 (5 bases). V was clipped by 5 bases and J by 8 bases, with 12 bases between them. Germline V gene lookup returns CDR1 KGHSY and CDR2 FQNENV. The CDR3 totals 13 residues.

The chain employs TRBV25-1 and TRBJ1-1, with D maybe TRBD1 (6 bases). Trimming took 10 bases from V and 5 from J, leaving 20 bases between them. This CDR3 contains 14 residues. Looked up from germline, CDR1 is MGHDK and CDR2 is SYGVNS. The CDR3 loop is CATTGTGGRTEAFF. The CDR3 coding sequence is TGTGCCACCACGGGCACGGGGGGCAGAACTGAAGCTTTCTTT.

The chain joins TRBV2 to TRBJ1-2, with D maybe TRBD1 (5 bases). V lost 7 bases and J lost 5, with 14 bases in between. Germline V gives CDR1 SNHLY, CDR2 FYNNEI. This CDR3 has 13 residues. DNA for the CDR3: TGTGCCAGCAATCGCGGGGCAGATTATGGCTACACCTTC. It codes for CASNRGADYGYTF.

This clonotype showed up just a few times. The rearrangement links TRBV24-1 to TRBJ1-5, with D uncertain. From germline, CDR1 is KGHDR and CDR2 SFDVKD. Trimming stripped 11 bases from V and 4 bases from J, with 11 bases between. There are 12 residues in the CDR3. CDR3: CASNGVNQPQHF. The CDR3 nucleotides read TGTGCCAGCAACGGGGTGAATCAGCCCCAGCATTTT.